A single sample gave rise to the 29 T cell receptor beta chains below, sequenced in a study of blood T cell repertoires in COVID-19. TCRdb keeps only in-frame clones here, not all; method: immunoSEQ multiplex PCR. This sample has 250,000 or so clones, with over 70% found just once. The specimen was PBMCs or T cells enriched from blood (not recorded which). These receptors originate from a woman aged 40 to 50 who had been exposed to COVID-19.

V gene TRBV6-4 combines with J gene TRBJ2-2, with a tentative D call TRBD1 (5 bases). V lost 2 bases and J lost 5, with 12 bases in between. CDR1 is MRHNA, CDR2 SNTAGT, per germline. CDR3 length: 15 residues. The CDR3 DNA sequence: TGTGCCAGCAGTGACAGGCCAGGGTCAACCGGGGAGCTGTTTTTT. This codes for CASSDRPGSTGELFF.

V and J are TRBV27 and TRBJ1-2, with D perhaps matching TRBD1 (5 bases). Looked up from germline, CDR1 is MNHEY and CDR2 is SMNVEV (reference sequence). The CDR3 is 13 residues long. The V and J ends lost 0 bases and 8 bases respectively, with 10 bases between them. The CDR3 reads CASSLSQGGGYTF. CDR3 sequence (DNA): TGTGCCAGCAGTTTATCGCAGGGCGGCGGCTACACCTTC.

The chain uses TRBV30 and TRBJ1-2; possible D gene TRBD1, 5 bases. CDR1 and CDR2 (germline): GTSNPN, SVGIG (reference sequence). V lost 4 bases, J lost 4 bases, and 16 bases lay in between. The CDR3 extends over 14 amino acids. For the CDR3, the DNA is TGTGCCTGGACTTTAAAAGGGGCGAGCTATGGCTACACCTTC. Its protein is CAWTLKGASYGYTF.

The chain is built from TRBV7-8 and TRBJ2-5; 10 bases line up with TRBD1. CDR1 and CDR2 (germline): SGHVS, FQNEAQ. The length of the CDR3 is 14 residues. The V and J ends lost 6 bases and 5 bases, in that order; junction bases with no gene match: 6. This CDR3 is CASRRQGAFETQYF. The CDR3 DNA is TGTGCCAGCAGAAGACAGGGGGCTTTTGAGACCCAGTACTTC.

This chain connects TRBV7-6 to TRBJ2-7, with a possible D match to TRBD1 (6 bases). The V gene's germline CDR1 is SGHVS and CDR2 FNYEAQ. Trimming shortened V by 5 bases and J by 2 bases, and 19 bases separated the two germline ends. The CDR3 sequence is 16 residues long. CDR3 coding DNA: TGTGCCAGCAGCCCGGGGACACCCCACGGCCCCTACGAGCAGTACGTC. Its translation: CASSPGTPHGPYEQYV.

The rearrangement joins TRBV18 to TRBJ2-1; tentatively, D is TRBD1 (6 bases). With 0 bases removed from V and 1 base from J, the gap between germline ends came to 10 bases. The CDR3 length is 16 residues. Germline CDR1 is KGHSH and CDR2 is LQKENI. The CDR3, as DNA: TGTGCCAGCTCACCACCGGACAGAGCTTCCTACAATGAGCAGTTCTTC. Protein sequence: CASSPPDRASYNEQFF.

The chain is built from TRBV5-5 and TRBJ2-7; D is perhaps TRBD2 (5 bases). Trimming removed 4 bases from V and 2 bases from J, with 13 bases in between. In germline, CDR1 is SGHKS, CDR2 YYEKEE (reference sequence). The CDR3 length is 14 residues. CDR3 nucleotides: TGTGCCAGCAGCCGGAGGACGGATACCTACGAGCAGTACTTC. As protein: CASSRRTDTYEQYF.

The V and J genes are TRBV19 and TRBJ1-1, with D uncertain. Germline V lookup: CDR1 LNHDA, CDR2 SQIVND (reference sequence). Trimming took off 2 bases at V and 2 bases at J, with 9 bases between the two ends. This CDR3 comprises 14 residues. CDR3 sequence: CASSIYAGNTEAFF. The CDR3 nucleotides are TGTGCCAGTAGTATATATGCAGGTAACACTGAAGCTTTCTTT.

This chain uses TRBV28 with TRBJ1-3, with 7 bases aligning to TRBD1. V trimming: 6 bases; J trimming: 0 bases; junction bases outside the gene matches: 8. CDR1 and CDR2 from the germline V gene are MDHEN and SYDVKM. The CDR3 covers 16 residues. The CDR3 DNA follows: TGTGCCAGCAGACCTTACAGGGGTAACTCTGGAAACACCATATATTTT. The encoded protein is CASRPYRGNSGNTIYF. The complete variable domain, with remaining parts taken from reference TRBV28 and TRBJ1-3, reads DVKVTQSSRYLVKRTGEKVFLECVQDMDHENMFWYRQDPGLGLRLIYFSYDVKMKEKGDIPEGYSVSREKKERFSLILESASTNQTSMYLCASRPYRGNSGNTIYFGEGSWLTVV.

This chain uses TRBV3-1 (or the pseudogene TRBV3-2) with TRBJ1-3, with D unresolved. Trimming stripped 5 bases from V and 0 bases from J, with 11 bases between. The length of the CDR3 is 15 residues. Germline CDR1 is LGHDT and CDR2 is YNNKEL (reference sequence). The DNA of the CDR3 is TGTGCCAGCAGCTCCAACTCTTTCTCTGGAAACACCATATATTTT. As protein: CASSSNSFSGNTIYF.

The chain is built from TRBV12-3 or TRBV12-4 and TRBJ1-6, with D perhaps TRBD1 (6 bases). The CDR3 spans 13 residues. V dropped 5 bases and J dropped 7 bases, with 9 bases sitting between them. CDR3 sequence (DNA): TGTGCCAGCAGTCGGACAGTCAATTCACCCCTCCACTTT. This codes for CASSRTVNSPLHF.

This chain links TRBV9 with TRBJ1-4, with 11 bases aligning to TRBD1. Trimming took 0 bases from V and 6 from J; bases not matched to a gene: 1. The CDR3 is 15 residues long. Germline V gene sequence: CDR1 SGDLS, CDR2 YYNGEE. The CDR3 sequence: CASSVGGQGDEKLFF. The CDR3 coding sequence is TGTGCCAGCAGCGTAGGGGGACAGGGGGATGAAAAACTGTTTTTT.

The V call is TRBV19, the J call TRBJ2-1; TRBD2 matches at 8 bases. The CDR3 is made up of 17 amino acids. After removal of 5 bases from V and 6 bases from J, the junction contained 15 bases not matched to a gene. Looked up from germline, CDR1 is LNHDA and CDR2 is SQIVND (reference sequence). CDR3 sequence reads: CASSFLSLTGGANEQFF. As DNA, the CDR3 is TGTGCCAGTAGTTTTCTGTCGTTAACGGGAGGGGCCAATGAGCAGTTCTTC.

The chain is built from TRBV6-5 and TRBJ1-5, with 8 bases aligning to TRBD1. CDR3 size: 14 residues. V lost 6 bases and J lost 6; bases outside the gene matches: 7. Germline CDR1 MNHEY, CDR2 SVGAGI. The CDR3 nucleotides read TGTGCCAGCAGCGGACAGGGATTCGGTCAGCCCCAGCATTTT. This gives the protein CASSGQGFGQPQHF.

This chain joins TRBV3-1 (or the pseudogene TRBV3-2) and TRBJ2-1; 14 bases map to TRBD2. This CDR3 has 17 amino acids. Germline CDR1 reads LGHDT; CDR2 reads YNNKEL (reference sequence). Trimming took 3 bases from V and 1 from J; bases not matched to a gene: 2. The CDR3 loop is CASSQTSGRVSYNEQFF. In DNA form, the CDR3 reads TGTGCCAGCAGCCAGACTAGCGGGAGGGTGTCCTACAATGAGCAGTTCTTC.

The chain joins TRBV6-2 or TRBV6-3 to TRBJ2-3; 8 nucleotides line up with TRBD2. Germline assignment: CDR1 MNHEY and CDR2 SVGEGT. The ends lost 4 bases at V and 3 bases at J; junction bases unmatched: 6. This CDR3 has 15 residues. The CDR3 nucleotides read TGTGCCAGCAGTTTACCGGGACTAGTAACAGATACGCAGTATTTT. Its translation: CASSLPGLVTDTQYF.

This CDR3 is CSVRRDSASPLHF. CDR3 in DNA: TGCAGCGTAAGACGGGACAGTGCTTCACCCCTCCACTTT. The V gene is TRBV29-1, the J gene TRBJ1-6, with 7 nucleotides matching TRBD1. The CDR3 consists of 13 residues. Trimming at V came to 6 bases and at J to 9 bases, leaving 8 bases not matched to a gene. In germline, CDR1 is SQVTM, CDR2 ANQGSEA.

J is TRBJ2-5 and V is TRBV2; TRBD2 might be the D (6 bases). There are 14 residues in the CDR3. Trimming removed 7 bases at V and 5 bases at J, with 17 bases between. Germline loops: CDR1 SNHLY, CDR2 FYNNEI. The CDR3 nucleotides read TGTGCCAGCACAGGCGGGACGCTTGCGGAGACCCAGTACTTC. Amino acids: CASTGGTLAETQYF. Together with reference TRBV2 and TRBJ2-5, the CDR3 gives the full variable domain: EPEVTQTPSHQVTQMGQEVILRCVPISNHLYFYWYRQILGQKVEFLVSFYNNEISEKSEIFDDQFSVERPDGSNFTLKIRSTKLEDSAMYFCASTGGTLAETQYFGPGTRLLVL.

The chain uses TRBV21-1 and TRBJ2-2; the D call TRBD1 from the table was never checked on the DNA. TRBV21-1 represents a pseudogene. This CDR3 is 14 amino acids long. This CDR3 is CASKGHLNTGELFF. CDR3 DNA: TGTGCCAGCAAGGGACACTTGAACACCGGGGAGCTGTTTTTT.

The genes are TRBV27 and TRBJ2-1; possible D gene TRBD2, 6 bases. Germline CDR1 and CDR2: MNHEY and SMNVEV (reference sequence). CDR3 length equals 16 residues. V gave up 3 bases and J gave up 2 bases, with 14 bases separating them. The CDR3 region has the DNA TGTGCCAGCAGTTTCTCCTGGGGGGAAACCTACAATGAGCAGTTCTTC. Its translation: CASSFSWGETYNEQFF.

The chain carries TRBV27 and TRBJ2-1; 9 bases are a match to TRBD2. After removal of 7 bases from V and 8 bases from J, the junction contained 12 bases not matched to a gene. The CDR3 spans 15 residues. CDR1 is MNHEY, CDR2 SMNVEV, per germline (reference sequence). The CDR3 sequence: CASTPGLASSDEQFF. The DNA of the CDR3 is TGTGCCAGCACCCCGGGACTAGCAAGTAGCGATGAGCAGTTCTTC.

The chain has TRBV11-2 and TRBJ1-5, with a possible D match to TRBD1 (5 bases). The CDR3 totals 14 residues. In germline, CDR1 is SGHAT, CDR2 FQNNGV. Trimming pared 4 bases from V and 3 bases from J, leaving 10 bases between. The CDR3 DNA is TGTGCCAGCAGCTATGGGGGGGTCAATCAGCCCCAGCATTTT. The encoded protein is CASSYGGVNQPQHF.

V and J are TRBV7-9 and TRBJ2-2; 8 bases align to TRBD1. The V segment lost 5 bases and the J segment 7 bases; nucleotides outside the gene matches: 6. Germline CDR1 and CDR2: SEHNR and FQNEAQ (reference sequence). The CDR3 loop spans 14 amino acids. The CDR3 bases are TGTGCCAGCAGCCCGGACAGGGCGAACGGGGAGCTGTTTTTT. Translating it yields CASSPDRANGELFF.

This rearrangement joins TRBV5-4 to TRBJ2-3, with 7 bases fitting TRBD1. V trimming: 4 bases; J trimming: 5 bases; junction bases outside the gene matches: 4. This CDR3 has 13 residues. Germline values: CDR1 SGHNT, CDR2 YYREEE (reference sequence). The CDR3 here is CASSLGQKDTQYF. As DNA, the CDR3 is TGTGCCAGCAGCCTGGGACAGAAAGATACGCAGTATTTT.

The chain combines TRBV4-3 with TRBJ1-1; TRBD1 matches at 8 bases. CDR1 LGHNA and CDR2 YSLEER come from the germline V gene. The CDR3 spans 14 residues. Trimming cost V 6 bases and J 5 bases; bases outside gene matches: 8. Here the CDR3 DNA reads TGCGCCAGCAGACACACAGGGGGAGGGACTGAAGCTTTCTTT. Translation gives CASRHTGGGTEAFF.

The V call is TRBV7-2, the J call TRBJ2-1; 7 positions agree with TRBD2. The CDR3 loop spans 15 amino acids. The V gene end was trimmed by 5 bases and the J gene end by 5 bases; junction bases not matched to a gene: 9. Germline lookup yields CDR1 SGHTA and CDR2 FQGNSA. CDR3 sequence: CASSPRTSQDNEQFF. The DNA for the CDR3 is TGTGCCAGCAGCCCCCGGACTAGTCAAGACAATGAGCAGTTCTTC. The full variable domain, with the rest looked up from reference TRBV7-2 and TRBJ2-1, is GAGVSQSPSNKVTEKGKDVELRCDPISGHTALYWYRQSLGQGLEFLIYFQGNSAPDKSGLPSDRFSAERTGGSVSTLTIQRTQQEDSAVYLCASSPRTSQDNEQFFGPGTRLTVL.

The chain is built from TRBV7-8 and TRBJ1-6; 11 positions match TRBD1. Unmatched junction bases numbered 8, after V lost 7 bases and J lost 9 bases. CDR1 is SGHVS and CDR2 is FQNEAQ in the germline V gene. CDR3 length: 15 amino acids. This CDR3 reads CASTRTGGAGSPLHF. Here the CDR3 DNA reads TGTGCCAGCACCAGGACAGGGGGCGCGGGTTCACCCCTCCACTTT.

The gene calls are TRBV4-2 and TRBJ2-5, with 10 bases fitting TRBD1. Germline loops: CDR1 LGHNA, CDR2 YNFKEQ. This CDR3 is built from 16 residues. The trim removed 0 bases at V and 2 bases at J, leaving 3 bases unmatched. The CDR3 coding sequence is TGTGCCAGCAGCCAAGAGGGGGACAGGGGACAAGAGACCCAGTACTTC. Its protein is CASSQEGDRGQETQYF.

This clone occurred a few times. The chain couples TRBV19 to TRBJ1-2; weak D call: TRBD1 (5 bases). Germline assignment: CDR1 LNHDA and CDR2 SQIVND (reference sequence). V lost 6 bases, J lost 4 bases, and 12 bases lay in between. The CDR3 runs to 13 residues. The CDR3 DNA is TGTGCCAGTAGCGAGACAGTGCCCTATGGCTACACCTTC. It specifies CASSETVPYGYTF. Based on the CDR3 plus reference TRBV19 and TRBJ1-2, the full variable domain is DGGITQSPKYLFRKEGQNVTLSCEQNLNHDAMYWYRQDPGQGLRLIYYSQIVNDFQKGDIAEGYSVSREKKESFPLTVTSAQKNPTAFYLCASSETVPYGYTFGSGTRLTVV.